This TCR beta chain was obtained from a study of blood T cell repertoires in COVID-19. Turning to the study itself: Specimens from acute and convalescent COVID-19 originated in the United States, Italy and Spain. T cells, B-cell-depleted T cells, or PBMCs provided the cDNA or gDNA that served as material.

In the authors' methods: Reference gene primer amplification yielded estimated nucleated cell counts. The data were produced by immunoSEQ multiplex PCR, yet TCRdb's version contains in-frame clones alone and is incomplete. The V and J calls and clone size were taken over from that table, and D and trimming were inferred from the DNA. Here the sample spans 140,000 or so clones, roughly three quarters being singletons. Trimming pared 4 bases from V and 0 bases from J, leaving 12 bases between. The CDR3 length is 15 residues. Germline loops: CDR1 SGHRS, CDR2 YFSETQ. The TCR was taken from a woman aged 55 to 70 with acute or convalescent COVID-19. Sequencing used peripheral blood. V and J are TRBV5-1 and TRBJ2-3; TRBD1 might be the D (6 bases). The CDR3, as DNA: TGCGCCAGCAGCCCAATAGACAGGAGCACAGATACGCAGTATTTT. Translation gives CASSPIDRSTDTQYF.